This TCR beta chain was identified in a study of human T cells and chemical hapten exposure. Study background: The study sensitized with 2% DPC on an approximately 2 cm by approximately 2 cm patch of upper inner arm skin. Whole-study results and caveats: The presence of alopecia in the donors means their immune response may differ from healthy people's. TCRs at a frequency above 1 in 1000 stayed unchanged with DPC sensitization.

Time point: patch test 2, 6 weeks after DPC sensitization. The treatment here: therapeutic diphenylcyclopropenone sensitization with weekly scalp DPC. The library tagged individual cDNA molecules with unique molecular identifiers. TCRdb used MiXCR to reprocess the RACE reads, holding one entry per CDR3 protein. The sample shows nearly 85,000 distinct CDR3 sequences, around 10% of them seen only once. CDR3 length: 19 residues. V lost 1 base, J lost 6 bases, and 25 bases lay in between. Germline CDR1 reads SGHTA; CDR2 reads FQGTGA. Turning to this clonotype: Its antigen is unknown.

V and J are TRBV7-3 and TRBJ1-5; D perhaps matches TRBD1 (6 bases). This material consisted of whole blood, taken in connection with sensitization to the hapten diphenylcyclopropenone (DPC). This TCR derives from a man between 18 and 35 years old with alopecia areata. Some clones in this sample may be carry-over from other donors' samples. CDR3 loop: CASSLKRWGTGLRAQPQHF. The CDR3 bases are TGTGCCAGCAGCTTAAAACGCTGGGGCACAGGGCTTCGGGCTCAGCCCCAGCATTTT.